Presented here are 11 T cell receptor beta chains from one specimen sequenced in a study of shared clonotypes between healthy human individuals. Method: immunoSEQ multiplex PCR; TCRdb's copy keeps in-frame clones and lacks some. The sample gives approximately 2.1 million clones, 80% to 95% of which show up once; 0.35% to 0.5% is in the top ten. The sample was naive CD4+ T cells from PBMCs. The subset was: CD45RA+ positively selected. The receptors originated from a man younger than 30 in good health. Some clones in this sample may be carry-over from other donors' samples.

The chain couples TRBV19 to TRBJ2-3; 7 bases agree with TRBD2. The germline V gene has CDR1 LNHDA and CDR2 SQIVND (reference sequence). There are 17 residues in the CDR3. Unmatched junction bases numbered 12, after V lost 6 bases and J lost 0 bases. CDR3 bases: TGTGCCAGTAGACCCGTATACCTAGCGGCGAGCACAGATACGCAGTATTTT. It translates to CASRPVYLAASTDTQYF.

This chain links TRBV28 with TRBJ2-7; D possibly corresponds to TRBD2 (7 bases). The V gene lost 6 bases and the J gene lost 7 bases, with 19 bases spanning the gap. Germline-derived CDR1 and CDR2 are MDHEN and SYDVKM. The CDR3 loop spans 14 amino acids. The CDR3: CASSNMGGAWEQYF. The CDR3 nucleotides are TGTGCCAGCAGCAATATGGGGGGGGCGTGGGAGCAGTACTTC.

The chain recombines TRBV6-1 with TRBJ1-2; maybe TRBD1 (6 bases). CDR3 length: 14 amino acids. The V end was cut by 4 bases, the J end by 3 bases, with 12 bases between. Germline-derived CDR1 and CDR2 are MNHNS and SASEGT. The CDR3 coding sequence is TGTGCCAGCAGTGTAAGCAGGGGAGACTATGGCTACACCTTC. It yields the protein CASSVSRGDYGYTF.

This clone showed up just once. V gene TRBV4-2 combines with J gene TRBJ2-7; TRBD1 might be the D (5 bases). The CDR3 contains 19 residues. Trimming removed 0 bases from V and 1 base from J, with 22 bases in between. CDR1 and CDR2 (germline): LGHNA, YNFKEQ. This CDR3 is CASSQELIQAAGRSYEQYF. In nucleotides, the CDR3 is TGTGCCAGCAGCCAAGAACTTATTCAGGCGGCAGGGCGGTCCTACGAGCAGTACTTC.

This rearrangement joins TRBV4-3 to TRBJ2-7; D unclear. The CDR3 contains 14 residues. The V and J ends lost 0 bases and 4 bases respectively, with 10 bases between them. Germline CDR1 LGHNA, CDR2 YSLEER. The CDR3, as DNA: TGCGCCAGCAGCCAAGATATAAATGAGTACGAGCAGTACTTC. Translation: CASSQDINEYEQYF.

This clone was detected a few times. The chain carries TRBV5-1 and TRBJ1-1, with D perhaps TRBD1 (5 bases). Trimming removed 3 bases from V and 3 bases from J, with 12 bases in between. Germline CDR1 is SGHRS and CDR2 is YFSETQ. The CDR3 is 14 amino acids. CDR3 in amino acids: CASSSRDGDTEAFF. The CDR3 coding sequence is TGCGCCAGCAGCTCCCGGGACGGCGACACTGAAGCTTTCTTT.

Remarks on this clone: The sample contains more than one DNA sequence encoding this CDR3. The V and J genes are TRBV7-9 and TRBJ1-1; D uncertain. The length of the CDR3 is 11 residues. Germline CDR1 and CDR2: SEHNR and FQNEAQ (reference sequence). V was trimmed by 5 bases and J by 2 bases, leaving 3 bases between them. DNA of the CDR3: TGTGCCAGCAGCCGAAACACTGAAGCTTTCTTT. Its protein is CASSRNTEAFF.

Points on this clone: Other DNA variants within this sample encode the same CDR3. The J gene is TRBJ1-1, the V gene TRBV7-3; no clear D gene. Germline lookup yields CDR1 SGHTA and CDR2 FQGTGA. This CDR3 contains 13 residues. V was trimmed by 4 bases and J by 1 base, leaving 7 bases between them. CDR3 DNA: TGTGCCAGCAGCTCGGGCCAGAACACTGAAGCTTTCTTT. Its translation: CASSSGQNTEAFF.

This rearrangement joins TRBV29-1 to TRBJ1-1; D is unclear. Germline V gives CDR1 SQVTM, CDR2 ANQGSEA. The CDR3 has 15 amino acids. V gave up 4 bases and J gave up 4 bases, with 19 bases separating them. The CDR3 DNA sequence: TGCAGCGTTGGAATGGGTCTGGCGGGAACCACTGAAGCTTTCTTT. Translated, it gives CSVGMGLAGTTEAFF.

The J gene is TRBJ2-1, the V gene TRBV18, with 7 bases fitting TRBD2. The ends lost 3 bases at V and 6 bases at J; junction bases unmatched: 8. Germline V lookup: CDR1 KGHSH, CDR2 LQKENI. The length of the CDR3 is 15 residues. DNA of the CDR3: TGTGCCAGCTCACCCCAACGTGGGGGGGTCAATGAGCAGTTCTTC. Translation: CASSPQRGGVNEQFF. The whole variable domain, remainder taken from reference TRBV18 and TRBJ2-1, is NAGVMQNPRHLVRRRGQEARLRCSPMKGHSHVYWYRQLPEEGLKFMVYLQKENIIDESGMPKERFSAEFPKEGPSILRIQQVVRGDSAAYFCASSPQRGGVNEQFFGPGTRLTVL.

This chain joins TRBV6-1 and TRBJ1-2; TRBD1 is a possible D gene (6 bases). This CDR3 is 15 amino acids long. The V gene's germline CDR1 is MNHNS and CDR2 SASEGT. The V gene lost 3 bases and the J gene lost 5 bases, with 16 bases spanning the gap. The CDR3 nucleotides are TGTGCCAGCAGTGACTGGGGGCTATTTGGGTATGGCTACACCTTC. Encoded protein: CASSDWGLFGYGYTF.